This is a list of T cell receptor beta chains from one sample in a study of blood T cell repertoires in COVID-19. Clones were sequenced by immunoSEQ multiplex PCR, and TCRdb holds only the in-frame ones, with some missing. This table holds some 200,000 clones, roughly 90% found once. The sample consisted of PBMCs or T cells enriched from blood (not recorded which). These receptor sequences come from a woman younger than 30 who had recovered from COVID-19. Each CDR3 is given with its conserved first and last residue. The D gene is left open where the match is weak. A row's size may be missing; if present it is once, few, many or a size class.

CDR3aa,CDR3nt,j_gene,v_gene,len,d_gene,abundance
CASSEPAGADEAFF,TGTGCCAGCAGTGAACCCGCGGGCGCGGATGAAGCTTTCTTT,TRBJ1-1,TRBV6-1,14,NA,NA
CASSPRTSGVVSAGELFF,TGCGCCAGCAGCCCCCGGACTAGCGGGGTTGTGTCTGCCGGGGAGCTGTTTTTT,TRBJ2-2,TRBV4-1,18,TRBD2,NA
CASSEAYYQPQHF,TGTGCCAGCAGTGAAGCATATTATCAGCCCCAGCATTTT,TRBJ1-5,TRBV6-1,13,NA,NA
CASLDLLGGGYTF,TGTGCCAGCTTGGACCTTTTAGGGGGTGGCTACACCTTC,TRBJ1-2,TRBV6-5,13,NA,NA
CASSLRGNTEAFF,TGTGCCAGCAGCTTAAGGGGGAACACTGAAGCTTTCTTT,TRBJ1-1,TRBV11-2,13,NA,NA
CASSLLVVGTLTEAFF,TGTGCCAGCAGTTTACTGGTGGTTGGCACCTTAACTGAAGCTTTCTTT,TRBJ1-1,TRBV27,16,NA,NA
CASSLIGQGAGGYTF,TGCGCCAGCAGCTTGATAGGACAGGGGGCGGGCGGCTACACCTTC,TRBJ1-2,TRBV5-1,15,TRBD1,NA
CASSLLYRRGEQYF,TGTGCCAGCAGTTTATTGTACAGGCGAGGCGAGCAGTACTTC,TRBJ2-7,TRBV28,14,NA,NA
CASSSSGILSYEQYF,TGTGCCAGCAGTTCGTCCGGGATCCTCTCCTACGAGCAGTACTTC,TRBJ2-7,TRBV27,15,NA,NA
CASSLAAPGMGRSNEQYF,TGTGCCAGCAGCTTAGCGGCTCCTGGCATGGGCAGGTCGAACGAGCAGTACTTC,TRBJ2-7,TRBV7-6,18,NA,NA
CASSLISGDTAGELFF,TGCGCCAGCAGCTTGATTAGCGGGGATACCGCCGGGGAGCTGTTTTTT,TRBJ2-2,TRBV5-1,16,TRBD2,NA
CASGPGLAYEQFF,TGTGCTAGTGGGCCGGGACTAGCCTATGAGCAGTTCTTC,TRBJ2-1,TRBV12-5,13,TRBD2,NA
CASSQDARKNYGYTF,TGTGCCAGCAGCCAAGATGCCAGAAAGAACTATGGCTACACCTTC,TRBJ1-2,TRBV3-1/TRBV3-2,15,NA,NA
CATSDPGEGAYGYTF,TGTGCCACCAGTGATCCGGGCGAGGGGGCTTATGGCTACACCTTC,TRBJ1-2,TRBV24-1,15,TRBD1,NA
CASSVTESGTEAFF,TGCGCCAGCAGCGTGACAGAGTCGGGCACTGAAGCTTTCTTT,TRBJ1-1,TRBV5-1,14,NA,NA
CASSPNAGGTRGELFF,TGTGCCAGCAGCCCGAACGCGGGGGGAACCAGAGGGGAGCTGTTTTTT,TRBJ2-2,TRBV3-1/TRBV3-2,16,TRBD2,NA
CASSQRSVRSGNTIYF,TGCGCCAGCAGCCAACGCTCGGTCCGCTCTGGAAACACCATATATTTT,TRBJ1-3,TRBV4-1,16,NA,NA
CASSTGSVPPLHF,TGTGCCAGCAGTACAGGGAGTGTACCACCCCTCCACTTT,TRBJ1-6,TRBV28,13,NA,NA
CASIPSPVPGTGLIF,TGTGCCAGCATTCCTTCCCCCGTCCCCGGGACAGGGTTGATCTTT,TRBJ1-1,TRBV2,15,TRBD1,NA
CASSLVSAGGSNTIYF,TGTGCCAGCAGCTTAGTATCCGCGGGAGGGAGCAACACCATATATTTT,TRBJ1-3,TRBV7-9,16,NA,once
CASSLATGGPSVNYGYTF,TGTGCCAGCAGCTTAGCGACAGGGGGCCCCTCCGTAAACTATGGCTACACCTTC,TRBJ1-2,TRBV7-9,18,TRBD1,NA
CASSPSNRGGNTGELFF,TGTGCCAGCAGCCCCAGCAACCGGGGGGGCAACACCGGGGAGCTGTTTTTT,TRBJ2-2,TRBV11-2,17,TRBD2,NA
CASSPGRDRGTEAFF,TGTGCCAGCTCACCAGGGCGGGACAGGGGAACTGAAGCTTTCTTT,TRBJ1-1,TRBV18,15,TRBD1,NA
CASSEFRAGNQPQHF,TGTGCCAGCAGTGAATTCAGGGCGGGCAATCAGCCCCAGCATTTT,TRBJ1-5,TRBV2,15,NA,NA
CASSPRDNSPLHF,TGTGCCAGCAGTCCGAGGGATAATTCACCCCTCCACTTT,TRBJ1-6,TRBV6-5,13,NA,NA
CATSRVFGSNQPQHF,TGTGCCACCAGCAGAGTATTCGGTAGCAATCAGCCCCAGCATTTT,TRBJ1-5,TRBV15,15,NA,once
CASRFNSLNTGELFF,TGTGCCAGCAGATTCAACAGCCTAAACACCGGGGAGCTGTTTTTT,TRBJ2-2,TRBV7-9,15,NA,NA
CASSLAWQGAMDTEAFF,TGTGCCAGCAGCTTAGCATGGCAGGGGGCTATGGACACTGAAGCTTTCTTT,TRBJ1-1,TRBV11-2,17,TRBD1,NA
CASVAGGGETQYF,TGTGCCAGCGTAGCGGGGGGGGGTGAGACCCAGTACTTC,TRBJ2-5,TRBV28,13,TRBD2,NA
CASSLRTGGNTEAFF,TGCGCCAGCAGCCTAAGGACAGGGGGGAACACTGAAGCTTTCTTT,TRBJ1-1,TRBV5-1,15,TRBD1,NA
CAWSLDRAEAFF,TGTGCCTGGAGTCTAGACCGCGCTGAAGCTTTCTTT,TRBJ1-1,TRBV30,12,NA,NA
CVSSHPLAGGQYF,TGCGTCAGCAGCCACCCACTAGCGGGGGGGCAGTATTTT,TRBJ2-3,TRBV4-1,13,TRBD2,NA
CATSRGQGNTEAFF,TGTGCCACGAGTCGGGGACAGGGGAACACTGAAGCTTTCTTT,TRBJ1-1,TRBV24-1,14,TRBD1,NA
CASSVQENTEAFF,TGTGCCAGCAGTGTGCAGGAGAACACTGAAGCTTTCTTT,TRBJ1-1,TRBV6-4,13,NA,NA
CATSRTDNNEQFF,TGTGCCACCAGTCGGACAGACAACAATGAGCAGTTCTTC,TRBJ2-1,TRBV24-1,13,NA,NA
CASSRNEKLFF,TGTGCCAGCTCCAGGAATGAAAAACTGTTTTTT,TRBJ1-4,TRBV2,11,NA,NA
CASSPDRVFNEKLFF,TGTGCCAGCTCACCTGATAGAGTGTTTAATGAAAAACTGTTTTTT,TRBJ1-4,TRBV18,15,NA,NA
CASSAGTPNYANTEAFF,TGTGCCAGCAGCGCAGGAACACCGAATTATGCGAACACTGAAGCTTTCTTT,TRBJ1-1,TRBV9,17,NA,NA
CASSRQGQGAYEQYF,TGCGCCAGCAGCCGACAGGGACAGGGTGCCTACGAGCAGTACTTC,TRBJ2-7,TRBV4-1,15,TRBD1,NA
CASSSQGPVEKLFF,TGTGCCAGCAGCTCACAGGGGCCTGTGGAAAAACTGTTTTTT,TRBJ1-4,TRBV7-2,14,TRBD1,NA
CASSLDRGYGYTF,TGTGCCAGCAGCTTGGACAGGGGATATGGCTACACCTTC,TRBJ1-2,TRBV5-4,13,TRBD1,NA
CAWNSGGTDTQYF,TGTGCCTGGAACAGCGGGGGCACAGATACGCAGTATTTT,TRBJ2-3,TRBV30,13,TRBD2,NA
CASITTGSNYGYTF,TGTGCCAGCATTACGACAGGATCTAACTATGGCTACACCTTC,TRBJ1-2,TRBV6-5,14,NA,NA
CASSYSIGRALNEQFF,TGTGCCAGCAGTTACTCGATCGGGAGGGCCTTAAATGAGCAGTTCTTC,TRBJ2-1,TRBV6-5,16,TRBD2,NA
CASSDIEGWESTDTQYF,TGCGCCAGCAGTGATATTGAGGGATGGGAGAGCACAGATACGCAGTATTTT,TRBJ2-3,TRBV10-1,17,NA,NA
CATLGPGGAQETQYF,TGTGCCACTCTTGGCCCTGGGGGGGCGCAAGAGACCCAGTACTTC,TRBJ2-5,TRBV30,15,NA,NA
CASRGGQGKNTEAFF,TGCGCCAGCAGAGGGGGACAGGGGAAGAACACTGAAGCTTTCTTT,TRBJ1-1,TRBV5-1,15,TRBD1,NA
CASSISSRRWRNTEAFF,TGTGCCAGTAGTATATCCAGTCGTCGATGGAGGAACACTGAAGCTTTCTTT,TRBJ1-1,TRBV19,17,NA,NA
CASLLASYNEQFF,TGTGCCAGCCTGCTAGCGAGCTACAATGAGCAGTTCTTC,TRBJ2-1,TRBV6-4,13,NA,NA
CASSLDGSGTEAFF,TGCGCCAGCAGCTTGGACGGGTCGGGTACTGAAGCTTTCTTT,TRBJ1-1,TRBV5-1,14,NA,once
CSASNGTPQETQYF,TGCAGTGCTAGTAACGGGACTCCGCAAGAGACCCAGTACTTC,TRBJ2-5,TRBV20-1,14,NA,few
CASSLQGPEKLFF,TGTGCCAGCAGTCTACAGGGACCCGAAAAACTGTTTTTT,TRBJ1-4,TRBV11-2,13,NA,NA
CASSLLAGGYEQYF,TGTGCCAGCAGTTTACTAGCGGGGGGCTACGAGCAGTACTTC,TRBJ2-7,TRBV28,14,TRBD2,NA
CSVEDLDFGELFF,TGCAGCGTTGAAGATCTGGACTTCGGGGAGCTGTTTTTT,TRBJ2-2,TRBV29-1,13,NA,NA
CASSLVLKPLNTEAFF,TGTGCCAGCAGTTTAGTCCTCAAGCCTCTGAACACTGAAGCTTTCTTT,TRBJ1-1,TRBV28,16,NA,NA